This entry describes one TCR beta chain. Its target is unknown. This record belongs to a study of cytotoxic CD8 clonotypes in ibrutinib-treated CLL. As for the study in general: The subjects consisted of around eleven relapsed/refractory and roughly 15 treatment-naive individuals, with approximately 17 IGHV unmutated. 24 partial and 2 complete responses; at median approximately 70 months, roughly 15 remitted, some twelve progressed. Study-level findings and limits: Clonality climbed at ibrutinib response, then dropped toward baseline at progression.

Using immunoSEQ multiplex PCR, the repertoire was profiled, and TCRdb retains in-frame clones only, with some absent. The sample includes 300,000 to 350,000 clones, 70% to 80% of them seen just once. This TCR was recovered from a human donor with chronic lymphocytic leukemia. The source material was PBMCs, sampled before ibrutinib treatment.

This CDR3 is CASSRGSRTSGYNEQFF. Written as DNA, the CDR3 is TGCGCCAGCAGCCGGGGTTCGAGGACTAGCGGTTACAATGAGCAGTTCTTC. The chain links TRBV4-3 to TRBJ2-1; TRBD2 matches 10 bases. Losses at the gene ends were 4 bases for V and 4 bases for J; bases not matched to a gene: 10. CDR3 size: 17 residues. The germline V gene has CDR1 LGHNA and CDR2 YSLEER.